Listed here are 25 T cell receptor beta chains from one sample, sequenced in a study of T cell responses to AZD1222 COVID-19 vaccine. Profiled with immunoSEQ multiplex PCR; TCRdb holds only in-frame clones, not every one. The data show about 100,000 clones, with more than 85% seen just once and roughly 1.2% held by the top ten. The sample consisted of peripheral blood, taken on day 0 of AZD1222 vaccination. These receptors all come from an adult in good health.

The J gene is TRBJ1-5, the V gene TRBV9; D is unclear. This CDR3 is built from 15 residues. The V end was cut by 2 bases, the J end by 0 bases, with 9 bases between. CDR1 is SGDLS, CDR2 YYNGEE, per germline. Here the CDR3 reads CASSVGDYSNQPQHF. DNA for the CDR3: TGTGCCAGCAGCGTGGGAGACTATAGCAATCAGCCCCAGCATTTT.

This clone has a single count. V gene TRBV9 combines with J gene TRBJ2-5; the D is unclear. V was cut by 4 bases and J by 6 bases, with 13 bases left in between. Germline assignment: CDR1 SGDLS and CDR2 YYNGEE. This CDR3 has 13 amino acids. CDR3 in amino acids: CASSPVMGKTQYF. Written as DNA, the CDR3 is TGTGCCAGCAGCCCTGTCATGGGTAAGACCCAGTACTTC. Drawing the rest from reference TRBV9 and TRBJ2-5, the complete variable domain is DSGVTQTPKHLITATGQRVTLRCSPRSGDLSVYWYQQSLDQGLQFLIQYYNGEERAKGNILERFSAQQFPDLHSELNLSSLELGDSALYFCASSPVMGKTQYFGPGTRLLVL.

CDR3 coding DNA: TGTGCCAGCTCACCCCTCGGCGGGAGCTCCTACAATGAGCAGTTCTTC. This codes for CASSPLGGSSYNEQFF. The J gene is TRBJ2-1, the V gene TRBV18; 7 bases line up with TRBD2. There are 16 residues in the CDR3. The ends lost 3 bases at V and 0 bases at J; junction bases unmatched: 5. In germline, CDR1 is KGHSH, CDR2 LQKENI.

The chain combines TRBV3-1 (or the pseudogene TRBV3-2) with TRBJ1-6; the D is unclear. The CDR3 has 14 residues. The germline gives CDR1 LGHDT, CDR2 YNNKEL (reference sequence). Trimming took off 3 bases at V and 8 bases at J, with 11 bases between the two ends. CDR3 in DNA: TGTGCCAGCAGCCACGGGCAGGTAGATTCACCCCTCCACTTT. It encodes CASSHGQVDSPLHF.

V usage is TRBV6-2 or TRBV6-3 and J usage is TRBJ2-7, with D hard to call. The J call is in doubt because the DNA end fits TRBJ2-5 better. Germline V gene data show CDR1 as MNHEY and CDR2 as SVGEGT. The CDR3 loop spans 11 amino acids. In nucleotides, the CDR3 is TGTGCCAGCAGTTCGATCCAGACCCAGTACTTC. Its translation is CASSSIQTQYF.

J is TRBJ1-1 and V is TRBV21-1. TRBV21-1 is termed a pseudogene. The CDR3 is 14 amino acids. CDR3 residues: CASSDHSENTEAFF. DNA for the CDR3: TGTGCCAGCAGCGACCATTCCGAGAACACTGAAGCTTTCTTT.

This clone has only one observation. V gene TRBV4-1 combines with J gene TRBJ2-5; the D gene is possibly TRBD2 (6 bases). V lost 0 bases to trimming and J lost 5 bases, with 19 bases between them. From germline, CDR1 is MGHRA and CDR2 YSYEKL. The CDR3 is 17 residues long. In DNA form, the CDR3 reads TGCGCCAGCAGCCAAGATGAAGGCGGGGTCGTATCGGAGACCCAGTACTTC. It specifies CASSQDEGGVVSETQYF.

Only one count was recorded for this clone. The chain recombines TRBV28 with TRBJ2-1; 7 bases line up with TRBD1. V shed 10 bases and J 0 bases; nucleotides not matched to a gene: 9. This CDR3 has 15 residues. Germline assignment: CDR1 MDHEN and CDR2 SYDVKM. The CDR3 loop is CANSPTGHSYNEQFF. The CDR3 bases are TGTGCCAACTCCCCGACAGGGCACTCCTACAATGAGCAGTTCTTC.

The CDR3 nucleotides are TGTGCCAGCAGCCGCACAGTCGATTATAATTCACCCCTCCACTTT. It is translated as CASSRTVDYNSPLHF. The chain couples TRBV27 to TRBJ1-6; D unclear. CDR3 length equals 15 residues. Germline V lookup: CDR1 MNHEY, CDR2 SMNVEV (reference sequence). Trimming pared 6 bases from V and 4 bases from J, leaving 13 bases between.

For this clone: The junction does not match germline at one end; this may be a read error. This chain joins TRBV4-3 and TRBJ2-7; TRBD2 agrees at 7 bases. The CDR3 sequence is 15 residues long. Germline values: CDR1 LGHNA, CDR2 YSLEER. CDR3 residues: CASNQDTRTSSEQYF. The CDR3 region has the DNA TGCGCCAGCAACCAAGATACAAGGACTAGTAGCGAGCAGTACTTC.

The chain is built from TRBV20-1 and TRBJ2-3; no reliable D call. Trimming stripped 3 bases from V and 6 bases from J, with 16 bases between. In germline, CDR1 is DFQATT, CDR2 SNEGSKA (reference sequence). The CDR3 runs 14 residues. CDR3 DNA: TGCAGTGCTAGTAAATCGAGGCTCGGGGATACGCAGTATTTT. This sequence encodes CSASKSRLGDTQYF.

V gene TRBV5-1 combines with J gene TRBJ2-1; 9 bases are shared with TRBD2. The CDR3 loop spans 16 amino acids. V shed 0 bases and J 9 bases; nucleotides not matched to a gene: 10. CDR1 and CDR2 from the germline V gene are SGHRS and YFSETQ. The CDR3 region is CASSLDGGRASGEQFF. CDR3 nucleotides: TGCGCCAGCAGCTTGGATGGCGGGAGGGCCAGCGGTGAGCAGTTCTTC.

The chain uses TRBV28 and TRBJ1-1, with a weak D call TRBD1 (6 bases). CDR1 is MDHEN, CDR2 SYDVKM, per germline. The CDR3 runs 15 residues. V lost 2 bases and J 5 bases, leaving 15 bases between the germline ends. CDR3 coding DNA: TGTGCCAGCAGTTTAGCTTCGGGGGCTCGAACTGAAGCTTTCTTT. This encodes CASSLASGARTEAFF.

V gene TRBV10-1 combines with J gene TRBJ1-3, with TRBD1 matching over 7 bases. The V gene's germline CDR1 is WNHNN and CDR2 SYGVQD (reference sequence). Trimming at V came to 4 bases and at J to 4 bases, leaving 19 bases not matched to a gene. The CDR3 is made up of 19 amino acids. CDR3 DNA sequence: TGCGCCAGCAGTGTCTATGGCCGCGGAGGGGGCTCTTCAGGAAACACCATATATTTT. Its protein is CASSVYGRGGGSSGNTIYF.

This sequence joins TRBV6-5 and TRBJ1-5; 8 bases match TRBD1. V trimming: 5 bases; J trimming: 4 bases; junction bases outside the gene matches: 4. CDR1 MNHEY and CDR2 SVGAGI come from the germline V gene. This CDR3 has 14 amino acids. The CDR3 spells CASSPDRGNQPQHF. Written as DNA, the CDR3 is TGTGCCAGCAGTCCCGACAGGGGAAATCAGCCCCAGCATTTT.

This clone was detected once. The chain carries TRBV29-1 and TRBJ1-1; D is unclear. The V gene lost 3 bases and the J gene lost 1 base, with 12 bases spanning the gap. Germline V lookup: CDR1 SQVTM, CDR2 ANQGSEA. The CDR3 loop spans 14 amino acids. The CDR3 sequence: CSVDPGPGNTEAFF. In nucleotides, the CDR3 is TGCAGCGTTGACCCCGGGCCAGGGAACACTGAAGCTTTCTTT.

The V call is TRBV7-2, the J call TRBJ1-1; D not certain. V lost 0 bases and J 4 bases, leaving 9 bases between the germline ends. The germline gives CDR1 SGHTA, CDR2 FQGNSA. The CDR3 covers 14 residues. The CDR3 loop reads CASSLAGWGTEAFF. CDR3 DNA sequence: TGTGCCAGCAGCTTAGCCGGATGGGGCACTGAAGCTTTCTTT.

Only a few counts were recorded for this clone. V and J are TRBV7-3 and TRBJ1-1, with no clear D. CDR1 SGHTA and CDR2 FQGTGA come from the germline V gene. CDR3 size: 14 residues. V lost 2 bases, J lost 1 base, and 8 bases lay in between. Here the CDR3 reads CASSLSSGNTEAFF. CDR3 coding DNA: TGTGCCAGCAGCTTATCTTCCGGGAACACTGAAGCTTTCTTT.

The DNA of the CDR3 is TGTGCCAGCAGTTACGGGGCGGGAGTCGGGGAGACCCAGTACTTC. Protein product: CASSYGAGVGETQYF. The chain joins TRBV6-5 to TRBJ2-5, with 7 bases matching TRBD2. Germline CDR1 and CDR2: MNHEY and SVGAGI. V dropped 2 bases and J dropped 5; count of bases not matched to a gene: 8. The CDR3 is 15 residues long.

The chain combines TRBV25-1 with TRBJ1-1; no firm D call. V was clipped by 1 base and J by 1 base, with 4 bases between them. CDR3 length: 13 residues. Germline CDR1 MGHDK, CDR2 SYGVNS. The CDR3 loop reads CASSESQNTEAFF. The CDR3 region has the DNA TGTGCCAGCAGTGAATCTCAGAACACTGAAGCTTTCTTT.

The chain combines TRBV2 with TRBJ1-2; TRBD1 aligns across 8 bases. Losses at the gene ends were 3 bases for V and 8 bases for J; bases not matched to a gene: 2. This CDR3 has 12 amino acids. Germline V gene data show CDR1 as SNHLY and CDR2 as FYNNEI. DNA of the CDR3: TGTGCCAGCAGTGAGGACAGGGACGGCTACACCTTC. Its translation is CASSEDRDGYTF.

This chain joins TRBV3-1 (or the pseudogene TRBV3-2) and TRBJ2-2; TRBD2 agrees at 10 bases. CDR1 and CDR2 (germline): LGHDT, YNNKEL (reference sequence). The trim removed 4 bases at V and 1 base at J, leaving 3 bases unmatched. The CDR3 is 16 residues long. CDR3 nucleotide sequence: TGTGCCAGCAGCCCCCGGACTAGCGGGAACACCGGGGAGCTGTTTTTT. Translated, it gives CASSPRTSGNTGELFF.

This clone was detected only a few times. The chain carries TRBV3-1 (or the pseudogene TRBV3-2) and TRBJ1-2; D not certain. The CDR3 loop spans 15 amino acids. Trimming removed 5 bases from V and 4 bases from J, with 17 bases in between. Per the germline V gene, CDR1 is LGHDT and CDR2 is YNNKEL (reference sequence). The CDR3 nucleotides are TGTGCCAGCAGCAAAGGCATATCTACGGGCTATGGCTACACCTTC. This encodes CASSKGISTGYGYTF.

The CDR3 region is CASSPGTGGGGANVLTF. For the CDR3, the DNA is TGCGCCAGCAGCCCCGGGACAGGGGGCGGTGGGGCCAACGTCCTGACTTTC. The chain is built from TRBV5-1 and TRBJ2-6, with 12 bases identical to TRBD1. V dropped 4 bases and J dropped 3; count of bases not matched to a gene: 5. This CDR3 comprises 17 residues. CDR1 is SGHRS, CDR2 YFSETQ, per germline.

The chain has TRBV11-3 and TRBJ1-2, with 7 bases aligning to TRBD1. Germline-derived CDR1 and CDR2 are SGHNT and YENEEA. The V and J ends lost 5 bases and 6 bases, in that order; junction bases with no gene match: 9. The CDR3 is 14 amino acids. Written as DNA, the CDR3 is TGTGCCAGCAGCACCCGGACAGGCCCTGATGGCTACACCTTC. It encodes CASSTRTGPDGYTF.